Listed below are T cell receptor beta chains from one sample, sequenced in a study of B cell selection in AIRE deficiency. Here immunoSEQ multiplex PCR was the method, and the copy in TCRdb shows in-frame clones only, minus some. The table has about 21,000 clones, 97% seen once. Sequenced input: conventional CD4+ T cells sorted from PBMCs. Source of these receptors: a human donor with AIRE deficiency. CDR3s include the opening cysteine and the closing phenylalanine or tryptophan. Each record gives: J gene, clone size, D gene, V gene, CDR3 DNA, CDR3 protein. D genes are given only for firm matches. The size of a clone is reported for some rows only, either as once, few or many, or as a class for expanded clones.

TRBJ2-7 . TRBD2 TRBV6-5 TGTGCCAGCAGTTACGAAGCGGGAGGGCCGAGGGAGCAGTACTTC CASSYEAGGPREQYF
TRBJ2-7 . TRBD1 TRBV6-1 TGTGCCAGCAGTGAAGCGCAGGGGGCTGTCGGCTACGAGCAGTACTTC CASSEAQGAVGYEQYF
TRBJ2-6 . TRBD1 TRBV4-3 TGCGCCAGCAGCCAAGATGGACAGGTGAACTCTGGGGCCAACGTCCTGACTTTC CASSQDGQVNSGANVLTF
TRBJ1-6 . TRBD1 TRBV12-5 TGTGCTAGTGGTTCCCAACCGGGGACAGCGAGGAATTCACCCCTCCACTTT CASGSQPGTARNSPLHF
TRBJ1-2 . . TRBV25-1 TGTGCCAGCAGTGTCGGGGGGGAAAACATCTATGGCTACACCTTC CASSVGGENIYGYTF
TRBJ1-5 . . TRBV28 TGTGCCAGCAGACTGGGACACAATAGCAATCAGCCCCAGCATTTT CASRLGHNSNQPQHF
TRBJ2-1 . . TRBV7-9 TGTGCCAGCAGCCCCTCCTACAATGAGCAGTTCTTC CASSPSYNEQFF
TRBJ2-2 . TRBD1 TRBV14 TGTGCCAGCAGGGGACAGGGTGATTATAGCGGGTCAGCGAACACCGGGGAGCTGTTTTTT CASRGQGDYSGSANTGELFF
TRBJ2-1 once TRBD2 TRBV30 TGTGCCTGGAGGAGGTGGACTAGCGGGAGTAATGAGCAGTTCTTC CAWRRWTSGSNEQFF
TRBJ2-2 . TRBD1 TRBV27 TGTGCCAGCAGTTTGAGGGGGAAGACAGGGCACGGGGAGCTGTTTTTT CASSLRGKTGHGELFF
TRBJ2-3 once TRBD1 TRBV10-3 TGTGCCATCAGTTCCCAGACAGGGTCCGGCACAGATACGCAGTATTTT CAISSQTGSGTDTQYF
TRBJ2-5 . TRBD2 TRBV7-2 TGTGCCAGCAGCTTCCTCAATAGCGGGAGGAGGGAGGAGACCCAGTACTTC CASSFLNSGRREETQYF
TRBJ2-2 . TRBD1 TRBV18 TGTGCCAGCTCACCTCAAACAGGGGCCCAAGTCGGGGAGCTGTTTTTT CASSPQTGAQVGELFF
TRBJ2-2 . . TRBV4-3 TGCGCCAGCAGCCAAGTGGTCGCCGCGAACACCGGGGAGCTGTTTTTT CASSQVVAANTGELFF
TRBJ1-4 . . TRBV4-3 TGCGCCAGCAGCCAAGATAGGCCAGATGCAACTAATGAAAAACTGTTTTTT CASSQDRPDATNEKLFF
TRBJ2-7 . . TRBV7-8 TGTGCCAGCAGCTTAGCGCGGGGGCCCCGGACTTACGAGCAGTACTTC CASSLARGPRTYEQYF
TRBJ2-5 . TRBD1 TRBV6-5 TGTGCCAGCAGCCTTCGGGACAGGGGGCCAGAGACCCAGTACTTC CASSLRDRGPETQYF
TRBJ2-7 . . TRBV5-4 TGTGCCAGCAGCCAAACCCTTGACTTAATCTCCTACGAGCAGTACTTC CASSQTLDLISYEQYF
TRBJ2-7 . . TRBV7-5 TGTGCCAGCAGCCCCTACTTAGGCGAGCAGTACTTC CASSPYLGEQYF
TRBJ2-3 . . TRBV7-3 TGTGCCAGCAGCTTTCGGAGTCACCCAGATACGCAGTATTTT CASSFRSHPDTQYF
TRBJ2-7 . TRBD1 TRBV6-5 TGTGCCAGCAGGGCAGGGGGCAACTACGAGCAGTACTTC CASRAGGNYEQYF
TRBJ2-1 . . TRBV7-3 TGTGCCAGCAGCCCATCCCGACAGGACCATGAGCAGTTCTTC CASSPSRQDHEQFF